The TCR beta chain described here comes from a study of OX40 agonist ivuxolimab in advanced cancers. Study at large: Patients treated during dose escalation were battling hepatocellular carcinoma, melanoma, renal cell or head and neck cancer. Two patients with cutaneous melanoma and one with hepatocellular carcinoma, three in total, showed partial responses.

Regarding this clone: The antigen is not known.

Study-level results: On average, CD8+ T cells had more expanded clones than CD4+. In the 0.1 to 3.0 mg/kg range, CD4+ and CD8+ blood T cells had expanded clonally by week 6.

Trimming at V came to 4 bases and at J to 5 bases, leaving 4 bases not matched to a gene. This CDR3 is 13 amino acids long. CDR1 and CDR2 from the germline V gene are SGHTA and FQGNSA. The data were produced by immunoSEQ multiplex PCR, yet TCRdb's version contains in-frame clones alone and is incomplete. The sample includes fewer than 80,000 clones, 85% of them seen just once. The sequence was collected from an adult with an advanced solid tumor such as melanoma, head and neck, liver or kidney cancer. The input for sequencing was CD4+ or CD8+ T cells sorted from blood, taken in a trial of the OX40 agonist ivuxolimab. This rearrangement joins TRBV7-2 to TRBJ1-1; 7 positions match TRBD1. The CDR3 sequence: CASSWQGETEAFF. In DNA, the CDR3 is TGTGCCAGCAGCTGGCAGGGGGAGACTGAAGCTTTCTTT.